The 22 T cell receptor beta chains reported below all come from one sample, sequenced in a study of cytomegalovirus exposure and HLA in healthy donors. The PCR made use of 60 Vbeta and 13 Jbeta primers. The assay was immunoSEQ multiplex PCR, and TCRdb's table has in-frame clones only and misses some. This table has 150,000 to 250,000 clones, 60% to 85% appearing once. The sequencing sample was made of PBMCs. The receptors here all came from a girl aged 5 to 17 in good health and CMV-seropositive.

The CDR3 here is CASSQGAGNSPLHF. CDR3 bases: TGCGCCAGCAGCCAAGGGGCAGGTAATTCACCCCTCCACTTT. The J gene is TRBJ1-6, the V gene TRBV4-1; D unclear. The V gene's germline CDR1 is MGHRA and CDR2 YSYEKL. V was trimmed by 1 base and J by 6 bases, leaving 7 bases between them. This CDR3 is 14 amino acids long.

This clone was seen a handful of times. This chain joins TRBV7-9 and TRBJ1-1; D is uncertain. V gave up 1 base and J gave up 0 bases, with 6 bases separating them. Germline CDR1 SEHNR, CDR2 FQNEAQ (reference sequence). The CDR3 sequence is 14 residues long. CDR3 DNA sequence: TGTGCCAGCAGCTTAGGTCCCGTGAACACTGAAGCTTTCTTT. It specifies CASSLGPVNTEAFF.

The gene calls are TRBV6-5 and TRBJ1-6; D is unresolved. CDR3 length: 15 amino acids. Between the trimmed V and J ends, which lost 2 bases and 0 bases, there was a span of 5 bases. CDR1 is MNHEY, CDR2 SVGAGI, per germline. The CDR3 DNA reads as TGTGCCAGCAGTTACACCAGCTCCTATAATTCACCCCTCCACTTT. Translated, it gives CASSYTSSYNSPLHF.

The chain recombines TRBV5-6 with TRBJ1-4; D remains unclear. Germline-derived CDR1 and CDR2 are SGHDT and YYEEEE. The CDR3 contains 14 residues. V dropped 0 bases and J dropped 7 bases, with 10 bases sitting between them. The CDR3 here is CASSLAGESEKLFF. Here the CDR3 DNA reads TGTGCCAGCAGCTTGGCCGGAGAGAGTGAAAAACTGTTTTTT.

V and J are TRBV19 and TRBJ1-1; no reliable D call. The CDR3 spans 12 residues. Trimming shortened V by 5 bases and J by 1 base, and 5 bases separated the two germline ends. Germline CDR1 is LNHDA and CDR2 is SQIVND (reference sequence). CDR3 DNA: TGTGCCAGTAGTCGGAGGAACACTGAAGCTTTCTTT. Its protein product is CASSRRNTEAFF.

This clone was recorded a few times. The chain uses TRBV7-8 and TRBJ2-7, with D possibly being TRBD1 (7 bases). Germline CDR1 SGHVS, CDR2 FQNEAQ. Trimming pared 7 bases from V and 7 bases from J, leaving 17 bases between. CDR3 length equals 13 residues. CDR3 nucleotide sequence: TGTGCCAGCACCCAGGGGGTCCGGGGGGAGCAGTACTTC. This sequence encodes CASTQGVRGEQYF.

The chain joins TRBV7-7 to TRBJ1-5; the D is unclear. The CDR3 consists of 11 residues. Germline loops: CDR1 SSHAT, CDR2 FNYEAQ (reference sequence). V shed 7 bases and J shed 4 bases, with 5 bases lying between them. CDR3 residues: CASTLNQPQHF. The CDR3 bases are TGTGCCAGCACCCTGAATCAGCCCCAGCATTTT.

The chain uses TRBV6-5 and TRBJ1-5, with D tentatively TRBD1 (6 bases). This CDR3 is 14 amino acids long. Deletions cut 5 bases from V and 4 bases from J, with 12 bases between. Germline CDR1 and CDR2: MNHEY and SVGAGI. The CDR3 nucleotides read TGTGCCAGCAGTGGGGGGGGGCCAAATCAGCCCCAGCATTTT. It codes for CASSGGGPNQPQHF.

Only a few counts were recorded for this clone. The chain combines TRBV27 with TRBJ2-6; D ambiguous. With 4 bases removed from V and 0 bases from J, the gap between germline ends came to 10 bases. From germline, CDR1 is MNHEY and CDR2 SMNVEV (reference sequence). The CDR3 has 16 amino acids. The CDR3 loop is CASSSIYYSGANVLTF. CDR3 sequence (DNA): TGTGCCAGCAGTTCGATCTACTACTCTGGGGCCAACGTCCTGACTTTC.

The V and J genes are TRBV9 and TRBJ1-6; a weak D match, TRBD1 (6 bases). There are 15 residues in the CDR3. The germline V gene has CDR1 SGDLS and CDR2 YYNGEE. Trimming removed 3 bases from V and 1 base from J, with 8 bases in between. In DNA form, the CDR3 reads TGTGCCAGCAGCGGAGACAGGTCCTATAATTCACCCCTCCACTTT. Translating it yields CASSGDRSYNSPLHF.

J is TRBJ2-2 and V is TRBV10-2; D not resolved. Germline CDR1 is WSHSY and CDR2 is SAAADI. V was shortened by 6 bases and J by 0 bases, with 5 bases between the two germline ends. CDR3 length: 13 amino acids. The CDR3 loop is CASSPSNTGELFF. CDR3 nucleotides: TGCGCCAGCAGCCCCTCGAACACCGGGGAGCTGTTTTTT.

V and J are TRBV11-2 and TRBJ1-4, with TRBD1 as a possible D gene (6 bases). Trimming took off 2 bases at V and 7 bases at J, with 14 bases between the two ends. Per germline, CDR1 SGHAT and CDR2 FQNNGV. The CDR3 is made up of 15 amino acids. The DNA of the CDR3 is TGTGCCAGCAGCTTATTGTCAGGGGATGGTGAAAAACTGTTTTTT. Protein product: CASSLLSGDGEKLFF. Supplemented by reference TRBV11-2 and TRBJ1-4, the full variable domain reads EAGVAQSPRYKIIEKRQSVAFWCNPISGHATLYWYQQILGQGPKLLIQFQNNGVVDDSQLPKDRFSAERLKGVDSTLKIQPAKLEDSAVYLCASSLLSGDGEKLFFGSGTQLSVL.

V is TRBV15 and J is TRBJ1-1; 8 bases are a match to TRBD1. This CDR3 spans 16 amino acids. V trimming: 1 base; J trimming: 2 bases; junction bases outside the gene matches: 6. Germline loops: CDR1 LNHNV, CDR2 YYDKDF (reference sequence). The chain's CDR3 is CATSRAYGTGNTEAFF. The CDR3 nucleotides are TGTGCCACCAGCAGAGCTTATGGGACAGGTAACACTGAAGCTTTCTTT.

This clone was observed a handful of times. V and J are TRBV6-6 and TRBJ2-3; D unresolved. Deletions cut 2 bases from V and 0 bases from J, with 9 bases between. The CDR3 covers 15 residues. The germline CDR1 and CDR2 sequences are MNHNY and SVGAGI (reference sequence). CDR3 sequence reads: CASSYGQSSTDTQYF. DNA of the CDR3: TGTGCCAGCAGTTACGGCCAGTCCAGCACAGATACGCAGTATTTT.

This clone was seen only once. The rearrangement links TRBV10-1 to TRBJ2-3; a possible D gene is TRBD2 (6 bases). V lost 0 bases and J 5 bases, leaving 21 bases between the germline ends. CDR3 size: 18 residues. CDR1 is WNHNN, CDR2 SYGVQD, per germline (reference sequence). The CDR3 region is CASSESIWAGSVRDTQYF. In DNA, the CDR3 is TGCGCCAGCAGTGAGTCAATTTGGGCGGGATCGGTAAGAGATACGCAGTATTTT.

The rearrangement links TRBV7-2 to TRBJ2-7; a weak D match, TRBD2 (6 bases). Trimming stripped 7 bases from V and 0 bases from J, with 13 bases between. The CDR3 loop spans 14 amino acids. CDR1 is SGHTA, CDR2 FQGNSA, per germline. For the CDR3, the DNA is TGTGCCAGCAAGATTCGGGGGAGCTCCTACGAGCAGTACTTC. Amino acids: CASKIRGSSYEQYF.

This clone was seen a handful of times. CDR3 nucleotides: TGTGCCAGCAGTCGGACAGGGAGCTACGAGCAGTACTTC. Amino acid sequence: CASSRTGSYEQYF. The chain recombines TRBV27 with TRBJ2-7, with 8 bases matching TRBD1. Germline trimming cut 5 bases from V and 3 bases from J; bases unmatched to any gene: 3. This CDR3 has 13 amino acids. From germline, CDR1 is MNHEY and CDR2 SMNVEV (reference sequence).

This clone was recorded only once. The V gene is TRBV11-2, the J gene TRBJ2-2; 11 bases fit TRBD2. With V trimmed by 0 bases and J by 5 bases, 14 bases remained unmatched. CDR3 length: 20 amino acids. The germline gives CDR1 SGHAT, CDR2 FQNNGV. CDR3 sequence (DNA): TGTGCCAGCAGCTTAGATCCCCCACTAGCGGGGGCCCCTCGAACCGGGGAGCTGTTTTTT. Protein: CASSLDPPLAGAPRTGELFF.

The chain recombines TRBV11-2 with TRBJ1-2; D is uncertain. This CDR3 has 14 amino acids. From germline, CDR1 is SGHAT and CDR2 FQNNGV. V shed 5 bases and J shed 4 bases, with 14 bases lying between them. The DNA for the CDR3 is TGTGCCAGCAGCCAAGGAGGGTTTGTCTATGGCTACACCTTC. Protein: CASSQGGFVYGYTF.

The CDR3 spells CASRVLAGKDTQYF. For the CDR3, the DNA is TGTGCCAGCAGGGTACTAGCGGGGAAAGATACGCAGTATTTT. The chain links TRBV27 to TRBJ2-3, with 10 bases identical to TRBD2. Trimming took 6 bases from V and 5 from J; bases not matched to a gene: 5. The CDR3 totals 14 residues. CDR1 MNHEY and CDR2 SMNVEV come from the germline V gene (reference sequence).

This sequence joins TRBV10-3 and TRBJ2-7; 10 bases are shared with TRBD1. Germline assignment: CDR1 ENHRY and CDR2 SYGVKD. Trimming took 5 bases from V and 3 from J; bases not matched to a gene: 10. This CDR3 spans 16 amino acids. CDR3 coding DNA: TGTGCCATCAGTAATCAAGGACAGGGGGGGAACTACGAGCAGTACTTC. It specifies CAISNQGQGGNYEQYF.

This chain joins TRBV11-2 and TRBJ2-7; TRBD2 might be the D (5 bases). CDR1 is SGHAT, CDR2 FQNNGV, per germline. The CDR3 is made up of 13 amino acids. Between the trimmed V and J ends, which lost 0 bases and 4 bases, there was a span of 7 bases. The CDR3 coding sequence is TGTGCCAGCAGCTTAGATCCGGGGTACGAGCAGTACTTC. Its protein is CASSLDPGYEQYF. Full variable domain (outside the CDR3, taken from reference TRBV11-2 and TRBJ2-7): EAGVAQSPRYKIIEKRQSVAFWCNPISGHATLYWYQQILGQGPKLLIQFQNNGVVDDSQLPKDRFSAERLKGVDSTLKIQPAKLEDSAVYLCASSLDPGYEQYFGPGTRLTVT.